The 11 T cell receptor beta chains below come from one sample, sequenced in a study of post-analysis software for immune sequencing data. TCR beta cDNA libraries included unique molecular identifiers. TCRdb re-called the PCR reads through MiXCR, storing one row per CDR3 protein. The data contain roughly 150,000 distinct CDR3 sequences, approximately 35% of them singletons. This specimen was blood, taken after autologous hematopoietic stem cell transplantation. The receptors were gathered from a girl aged 5-17 years with multiple sclerosis.

This clonotype has a handful of counts. A single base separates this from a much larger clone, so it may be a read error. The chain combines TRBV27 with TRBJ2-4; maybe TRBD1 (5 bases). Matching the DNA end better, TRBJ2-7 makes the J call doubtful. Germline V lookup: CDR1 MNHEY, CDR2 SMNVEV (reference sequence). The CDR3 totals 13 residues. CDR3 sequence: CASSPRQPYEQYF. In nucleotides, the CDR3 is TGTGCCAGCAGCCCCCGACAGCCCTACGAGCAGTACTTC.

The CDR3 sequence: CSPLGNYGYTF. CDR3 nucleotide sequence: TGCAGTCCACTGGGGAACTATGGCTACACCTTC. V gene TRBV20-1 combines with J gene TRBJ1-2; D gene unclear. V dropped 8 bases and J dropped 2 bases, with 9 bases sitting between them. The CDR3 length is 11 residues. From germline, CDR1 is DFQATT and CDR2 SNEGSKA (reference sequence).

Points on this clonotype: One junction end does not reproduce the germline sequence, and a read error may be involved. V usage is TRBV6-5 and J usage is TRBJ1-1, with 9 bases lining up with TRBD1. This CDR3 region has 14 residues. Germline CDR1 reads MNHEY; CDR2 reads SVGAGI. The CDR3 coding sequence is TGTGCCAGCAATAGACAGGGGGGGAACACCGAAGCTTTCTTT. This gives the protein CASNRQGGNTEAFF.

This clonotype was counted between two and nine times. The genes are TRBV5-6 and TRBJ2-1, with 10 positions matching TRBD2. Germline values: CDR1 SGHDT, CDR2 YYEEEE. V shed 2 bases, J shed 6 bases, and the junction held 5 bases outside the gene matches. The CDR3 has 15 amino acids. CDR3 sequence reads: CASSLPGLATNEQFF. The DNA for the CDR3 is TGTGCCAGCAGCTTACCGGGACTAGCGACCAATGAGCAGTTCTTC.

This clonotype has a handful of counts. The chain links TRBV5-6 to TRBJ2-7, with a tentative D call TRBD2 (5 bases). Per germline, CDR1 SGHDT and CDR2 YYEEEE. Trimming removed 0 bases from V and 3 bases from J, with 13 bases in between. This CDR3 contains 15 residues. In DNA, the CDR3 is TGTGCCAGCAGCTTGGATTGGTCCCGGGGCTACGAGCAGTACTTC. It is translated as CASSLDWSRGYEQYF.

This clonotype was recorded many times. In nucleotides, the CDR3 is TGCAGTGCCAAGAGACTAGCGGTGGGTGAGCAGTTCTTC. Translated: CSAKRLAVGEQFF. V usage is TRBV20-1 and J usage is TRBJ2-1; 9 bases agree with TRBD2. J lost 9 bases, V lost 6 bases, and 9 bases had no gene match. Germline-derived CDR1 and CDR2 are DFQATT and SNEGSKA (reference sequence). The CDR3 totals 13 residues.

This chain uses TRBV9 with TRBJ2-5; TRBD1 agrees at 9 bases. After removal of 4 bases from V and 4 bases from J, the junction contained 11 bases not matched to a gene. CDR1 and CDR2 (germline): SGDLS, YYNGEE. The CDR3 consists of 16 residues. The CDR3 nucleotides read TGTGCCAGCAGCTCCCGGACAGGGGTGTTGGGAGAGACCCAGTACTTC. Amino acids: CASSSRTGVLGETQYF.

The chain combines TRBV20-1 with TRBJ1-5; D is unclear. CDR1 and CDR2 (germline): DFQATT, SNEGSKA (reference sequence). The CDR3 totals 13 residues. V was shortened by 0 bases and J by 5 bases, with 8 bases between the two germline ends. CDR3 in amino acids: CSARDWPDQPQHF. The CDR3 DNA reads TGCAGTGCTAGAGATTGGCCGGATCAGCCCCAGCATTTT.

As regards this clonotype: A much larger clone lies a single base off, so this may be a read error. V and J are TRBV28 and TRBJ2-5; D call uncertain. Between the trimmed V and J ends, which lost 8 bases and 1 base, there was a span of 5 bases. Germline CDR1 is MDHEN and CDR2 is SYDVKM. This CDR3 has 11 amino acids. The CDR3 nucleotides are TGTGCCAGCGGTTCCCAAGAGACCCAGTACTTC. Translation: CASGSQETQYF. The full variable domain, in which reference TRBV28 and TRBJ2-5 provide the parts outside the CDR3, is DVKVTQSSRYLVKRTGEKVFLECVQDMDHENMFWYRQDPGLGLRLIYFSYDVKMKEKGDIPEGYSVSREKKERFSLILESASTNQTSMYLCASGSQETQYFGPGTRLLVL.

The chain is built from TRBV12-3 or TRBV12-4 and TRBJ2-2; the match to TRBD1 covers 7 bases. Trimming removed 3 bases from V and 7 bases from J; junction bases left unmatched: 8. CDR3 size: 15 residues. The CDR3 here is CASSFGTARVGELFF. Written as DNA, the CDR3 is TGTGCCAGCAGTTTCGGGACAGCCAGGGTCGGGGAGCTGTTTTTT.

With respect to this clonotype: Its ends do not fully match the called genes, so a read error is possible. J is TRBJ2-7 and V is TRBV20-1, with D possibly matching TRBD1 (6 bases). The CDR3 is 13 amino acids. Germline V gene data show CDR1 as DFQATT and CDR2 as SNEGSKA (reference sequence). The CDR3 DNA follows: TGCAGTGCTAGAGGGACAGTCTCCTGCGAGCAGTACTTC. It encodes CSARGTVSCEQYF.